The 9 T cell receptor beta chains reported below all come from one sample, sequenced in a study of cytomegalovirus exposure and HLA in healthy donors. Researchers ran the PCR with 60 Vbeta and 13 Jbeta primers. TCRdb keeps only in-frame clones here, not all; method: immunoSEQ multiplex PCR. The table lists 110,000 to 150,000 clones, over 8% of them singletons, with about 1.7% in the top ten. Sequencing was performed on PBMCs. The receptors come from a male donor in good health and CMV-seronegative.

This clone was seen only a few times. The chain links TRBV9 to TRBJ2-7, with 11 bases fitting TRBD1. CDR3 size: 13 residues. Germline trimming cut 7 bases from V and 5 bases from J; bases unmatched to any gene: 5. In germline, CDR1 is SGDLS, CDR2 YYNGEE. The CDR3 here is CASSPGQGDEQYF. For the CDR3, the DNA is TGTGCCAGCTCTCCGGGACAGGGGGACGAGCAGTACTTC.

The chain uses TRBV5-1 and TRBJ2-5; TRBD1 might be the D (6 bases). The CDR3 runs 15 residues. V was pared by 0 bases and J by 2 bases, with 11 bases between. Germline values: CDR1 SGHRS, CDR2 YFSETQ. CDR3 sequence: CASSLEGGRQETQYF. The DNA for the CDR3 is TGCGCCAGCAGCTTGGAAGGGGGTCGGCAAGAGACCCAGTACTTC. Based on the CDR3 plus reference TRBV5-1 and TRBJ2-5, the full variable domain is KAGVTQTPRYLIKTRGQQVTLSCSPISGHRSVSWYQQTPGQGLQFLFEYFSETQRNKGNFPGRFSGRQFSNSRSEMNVSTLELGDSALYLCASSLEGGRQETQYFGPGTRLLVL.

This clone has a handful of counts. The rearrangement uses TRBV7-3 and TRBJ1-2; D is perhaps TRBD1 (5 bases). Germline loops: CDR1 SGHTA, CDR2 FQGTGA. Between the trimmed V and J ends, which lost 1 base and 9 bases, there was a span of 15 bases. This CDR3 is built from 14 residues. CDR3 loop: CASSLSGIRDSYTF. The CDR3 DNA reads as TGTGCCAGCAGCTTAAGTGGTATCAGGGATAGCTACACCTTC.

This clone was recorded a few times. The chain has TRBV5-1 and TRBJ2-3, with 8 nucleotides matching TRBD2. V lost 4 bases and J lost 4; bases outside the gene matches: 14. CDR1 is SGHRS and CDR2 is YFSETQ in the germline V gene. The CDR3 runs 17 residues. Here the CDR3 DNA reads TGCGCCAGCAGCCTGAATGTAGCGGGAATGGCAGCAGATACGCAGTATTTT. Translating gives CASSLNVAGMAADTQYF.

This clone was seen only a few times. The chain recombines TRBV6-5 with TRBJ2-5; a possible D gene is TRBD2 (6 bases). The CDR3 contains 11 residues. V was shortened by 2 bases and J by 12 bases, with 10 bases between the two germline ends. Germline loops: CDR1 MNHEY, CDR2 SVGAGI. Here the CDR3 reads CASSYGRLEYF. CDR3 in DNA: TGTGCCAGCAGTTACGGGAGGTTGGAGTACTTC.

The rearrangement joins TRBV5-1 to TRBJ2-3; TRBD1 agrees at 11 bases. Losses at the gene ends were 0 bases for V and 3 bases for J; bases not matched to a gene: 6. From germline, CDR1 is SGHRS and CDR2 YFSETQ. The CDR3 length is 17 residues. As DNA, the CDR3 is TGCGCCAGCAGCTTGGGGACAGGGGGCGTTTGGACAGATACGCAGTATTTT. Translated: CASSLGTGGVWTDTQYF. Supplemented by reference TRBV5-1 and TRBJ2-3, the full variable domain reads KAGVTQTPRYLIKTRGQQVTLSCSPISGHRSVSWYQQTPGQGLQFLFEYFSETQRNKGNFPGRFSGRQFSNSRSEMNVSTLELGDSALYLCASSLGTGGVWTDTQYFGPGTRLTVL.

J is TRBJ2-7 and V is TRBV5-1; 9 nucleotides agree with TRBD1. The CDR3 loop spans 14 amino acids. Germline CDR1 and CDR2: SGHRS and YFSETQ. V trimming: 1 base; J trimming: 6 bases; junction bases outside the gene matches: 5. The CDR3 loop is CASSLRQGEGEQYF. Here the CDR3 DNA reads TGCGCCAGCAGCTTGAGACAGGGGGAGGGCGAGCAGTACTTC.

This clone was counted between two and nine times. V gene TRBV2 combines with J gene TRBJ2-7, with D uncertain. Germline CDR1 is SNHLY and CDR2 is FYNNEI. Trimming stripped 5 bases from V and 4 bases from J, with 9 bases between. The CDR3 length is 12 residues. The CDR3 DNA follows: TGTGCCAGCAGTCGTCTACGATACGAGCAGTACTTC. It encodes CASSRLRYEQYF.

This clone was seen a few times. The CDR3 DNA reads as TGTGCCAGCAGCTTAAGGGCCCGGACAGGGACCTACGAGCAGTACTTC. Its translation: CASSLRARTGTYEQYF. This chain links TRBV7-8 with TRBJ2-7; 8 bases are a match to TRBD1. CDR3 length equals 16 residues. With 2 bases clipped from V and 2 bases from J, the junction kept 8 bases outside the gene matches. Germline V lookup: CDR1 SGHVS, CDR2 FQNEAQ.